This entry describes one TCR beta chain. The sample originates from a study of CDR3 diversity in severe acne. TCRdb used MiXCR to reprocess the PCR reads, holding one entry per CDR3 protein. The data contain roughly 79,000 distinct CDR3 sequences, 45% to 55% of them singletons. This TCR derives from a male donor with severe acne vulgaris. Input material: blood.

The CDR3 DNA sequence: TGCAGCGTTCGAGACAGGGGCCTTAGCTCCTACGAGCAGTACTTC. Translation: CSVRDRGLSSYEQYF. The chain recombines TRBV29-1 with TRBJ2-7; 8 nucleotides match TRBD1. CDR3 length: 15 residues. Germline lookup yields CDR1 SQVTM and CDR2 ANQGSEA. Trimming cost V 5 bases and J 0 bases; bases outside gene matches: 9.